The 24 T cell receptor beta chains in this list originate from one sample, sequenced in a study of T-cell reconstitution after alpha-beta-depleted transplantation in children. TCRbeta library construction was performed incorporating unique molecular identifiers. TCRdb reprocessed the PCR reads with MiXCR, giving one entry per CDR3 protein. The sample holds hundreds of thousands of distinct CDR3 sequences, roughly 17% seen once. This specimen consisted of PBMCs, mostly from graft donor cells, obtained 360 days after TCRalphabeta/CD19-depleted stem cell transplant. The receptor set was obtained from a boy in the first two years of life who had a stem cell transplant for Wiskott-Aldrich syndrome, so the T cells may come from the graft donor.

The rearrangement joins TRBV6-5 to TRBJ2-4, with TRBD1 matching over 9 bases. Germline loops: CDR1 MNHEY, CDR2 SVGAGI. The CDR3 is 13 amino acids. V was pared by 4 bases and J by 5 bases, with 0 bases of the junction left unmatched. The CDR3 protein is CASSWDRENIQYF. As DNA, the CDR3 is TGTGCCAGCAGTTGGGACAGGGAAAACATTCAGTACTTC.

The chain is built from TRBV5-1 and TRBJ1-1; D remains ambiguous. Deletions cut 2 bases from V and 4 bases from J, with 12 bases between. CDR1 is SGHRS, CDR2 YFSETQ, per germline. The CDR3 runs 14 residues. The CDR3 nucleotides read TGCGCCAGCAGCTTAATGGCTCTTGGCACTGAAGCTTTCTTT. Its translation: CASSLMALGTEAFF.

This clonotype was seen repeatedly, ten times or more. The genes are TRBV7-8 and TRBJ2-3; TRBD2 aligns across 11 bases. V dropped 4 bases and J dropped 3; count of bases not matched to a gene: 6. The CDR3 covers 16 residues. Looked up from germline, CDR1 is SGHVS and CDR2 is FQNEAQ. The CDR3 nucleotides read TGTGCCAGCAGCTCCTTAGCGGGAGGGCCTACAGATACGCAGTATTTT. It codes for CASSSLAGGPTDTQYF.

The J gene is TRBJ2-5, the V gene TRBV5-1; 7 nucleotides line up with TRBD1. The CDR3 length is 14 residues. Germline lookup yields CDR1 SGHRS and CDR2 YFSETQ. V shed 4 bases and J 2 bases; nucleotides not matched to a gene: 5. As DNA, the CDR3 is TGCGCCAGCAGCGTCAGGGGGAGTCAAGAGACCCAGTACTTC. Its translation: CASSVRGSQETQYF.

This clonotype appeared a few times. The CDR3 spells CASSQDSPGSEETQYF. CDR3 coding DNA: TGTGCCAGCAGCCAAGATAGTCCAGGGTCGGAAGAGACCCAGTACTTC. This sequence joins TRBV4-2 and TRBJ2-5; weak D call: TRBD1 (5 bases). The CDR3 is 16 amino acids. Germline CDR1 is LGHNA and CDR2 is YNFKEQ. Trimming pared 0 bases from V and 3 bases from J, leaving 14 bases between.

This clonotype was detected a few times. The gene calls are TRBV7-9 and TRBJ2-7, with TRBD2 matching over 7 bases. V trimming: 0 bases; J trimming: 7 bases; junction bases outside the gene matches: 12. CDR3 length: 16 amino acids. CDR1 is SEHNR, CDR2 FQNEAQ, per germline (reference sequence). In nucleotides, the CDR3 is TGTGCCAGCAGCTTAGCGGGGGGGGTTCCCCCTTGGGAGCAGTACTTC. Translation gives CASSLAGGVPPWEQYF.

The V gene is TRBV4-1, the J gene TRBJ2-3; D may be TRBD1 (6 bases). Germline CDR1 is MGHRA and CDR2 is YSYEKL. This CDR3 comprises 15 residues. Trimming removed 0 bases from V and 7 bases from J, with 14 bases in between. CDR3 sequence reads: CASSQEAGTLYTQYF. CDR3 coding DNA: TGCGCCAGCAGCCAAGAAGCCGGGACACTCTATACGCAGTATTTT.

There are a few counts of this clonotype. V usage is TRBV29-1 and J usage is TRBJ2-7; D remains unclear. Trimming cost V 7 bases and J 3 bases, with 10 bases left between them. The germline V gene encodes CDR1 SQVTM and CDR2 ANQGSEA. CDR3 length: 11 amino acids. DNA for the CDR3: TGCAGCGCCGGACGTGACTACGAGCAGTACTTC. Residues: CSAGRDYEQYF.

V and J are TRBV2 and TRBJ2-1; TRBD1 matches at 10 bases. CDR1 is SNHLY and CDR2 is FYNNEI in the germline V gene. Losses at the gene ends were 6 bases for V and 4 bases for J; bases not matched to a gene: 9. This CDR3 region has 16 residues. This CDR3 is CASSYAPGQGYNEQFF. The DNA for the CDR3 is TGTGCCAGCAGCTATGCACCGGGACAGGGGTACAATGAGCAGTTCTTC.

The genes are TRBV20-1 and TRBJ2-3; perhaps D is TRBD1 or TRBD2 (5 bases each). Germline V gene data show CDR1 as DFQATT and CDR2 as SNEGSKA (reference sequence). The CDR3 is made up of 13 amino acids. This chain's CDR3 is CKVRDPAADTQYF. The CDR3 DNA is TGCAAAGTCCGGGACCCAGCAGCAGATACGCAGTATTTT.

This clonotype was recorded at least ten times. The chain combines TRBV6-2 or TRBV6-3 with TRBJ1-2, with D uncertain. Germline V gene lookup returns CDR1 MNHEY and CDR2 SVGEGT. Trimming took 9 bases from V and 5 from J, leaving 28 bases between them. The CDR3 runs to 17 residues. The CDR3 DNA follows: TGTGCCAGTCTTTTTGCCCCGGAGGACGATCGTTATTATGGCTACACCTTC. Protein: CASLFAPEDDRYYGYTF.

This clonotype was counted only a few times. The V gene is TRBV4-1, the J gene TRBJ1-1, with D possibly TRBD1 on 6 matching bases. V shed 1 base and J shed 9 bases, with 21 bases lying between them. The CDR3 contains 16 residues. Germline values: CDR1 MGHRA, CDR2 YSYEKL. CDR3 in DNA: TGCGCCAGCAGCCAAGTTCCCAGGGGTCGCACTTTGAAAGCTTTCTTT. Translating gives CASSQVPRGRTLKAFF.

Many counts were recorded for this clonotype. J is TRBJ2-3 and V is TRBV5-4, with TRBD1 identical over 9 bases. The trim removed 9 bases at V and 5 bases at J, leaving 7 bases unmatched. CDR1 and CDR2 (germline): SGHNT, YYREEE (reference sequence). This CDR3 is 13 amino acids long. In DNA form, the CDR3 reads TGTGCCACATCTAGGACAGGGGAAGATACGCAGTATTTT. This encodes CATSRTGEDTQYF.

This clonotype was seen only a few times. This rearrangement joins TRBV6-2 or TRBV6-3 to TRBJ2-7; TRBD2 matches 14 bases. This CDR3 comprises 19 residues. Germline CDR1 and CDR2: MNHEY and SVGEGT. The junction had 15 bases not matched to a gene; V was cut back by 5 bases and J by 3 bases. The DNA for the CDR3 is TGTGCCAGCAGTCCCCGAAATTTCGGGACTAGCGGGAGTCTCTACGAGCAGTACTTC. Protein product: CASSPRNFGTSGSLYEQYF.

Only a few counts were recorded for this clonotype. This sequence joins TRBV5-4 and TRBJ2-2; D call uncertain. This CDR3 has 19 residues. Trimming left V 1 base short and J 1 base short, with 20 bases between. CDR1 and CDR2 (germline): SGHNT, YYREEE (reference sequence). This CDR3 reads CASSLSFAYGLLNTGELFF. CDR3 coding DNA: TGTGCCAGCAGCTTGTCCTTCGCCTATGGCCTTTTGAACACCGGGGAGCTGTTTTTT.

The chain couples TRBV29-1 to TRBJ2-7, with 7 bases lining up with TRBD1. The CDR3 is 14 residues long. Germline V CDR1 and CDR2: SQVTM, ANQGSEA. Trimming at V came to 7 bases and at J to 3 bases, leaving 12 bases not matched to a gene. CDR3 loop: CSATIWDRDYEQYF. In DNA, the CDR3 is TGCAGCGCTACAATATGGGACAGAGACTACGAGCAGTACTTC.

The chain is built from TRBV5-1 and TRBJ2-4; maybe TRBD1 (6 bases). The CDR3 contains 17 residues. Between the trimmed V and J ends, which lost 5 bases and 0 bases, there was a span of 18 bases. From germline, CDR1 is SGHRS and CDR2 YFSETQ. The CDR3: CASSSRGDRLAKNIQYF. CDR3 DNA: TGCGCCAGCAGTTCCAGGGGAGATCGCCTAGCCAAAAACATTCAGTACTTC.

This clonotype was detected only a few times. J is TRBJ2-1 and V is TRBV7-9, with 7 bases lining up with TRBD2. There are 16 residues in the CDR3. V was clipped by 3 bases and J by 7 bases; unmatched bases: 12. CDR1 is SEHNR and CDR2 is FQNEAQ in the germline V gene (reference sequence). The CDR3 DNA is TGTGCCAGCAGCTTTAGCGGGTACTACTCTCGTAATGAGCAGTTCTTC. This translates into CASSFSGYYSRNEQFF.

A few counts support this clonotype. The CDR3 bases are TGTGCCAGCAGTTTTTCCTTCGGGACTAGCGGGAAGATCGAGCAGTACTTC. It specifies CASSFSFGTSGKIEQYF. This chain connects TRBV27 to TRBJ2-7, with 13 bases fitting TRBD2. Germline V gene lookup returns CDR1 MNHEY and CDR2 SMNVEV (reference sequence). Losses at the gene ends were 3 bases for V and 6 bases for J; bases not matched to a gene: 11. The CDR3 has 17 amino acids.

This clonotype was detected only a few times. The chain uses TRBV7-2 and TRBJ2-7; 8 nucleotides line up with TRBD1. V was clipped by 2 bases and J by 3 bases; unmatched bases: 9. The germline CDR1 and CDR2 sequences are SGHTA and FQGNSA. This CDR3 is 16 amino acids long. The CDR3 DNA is TGTGCCAGCAGCTTATCGTCAGGGGGCTTTGGCTACGAGCAGTACTTC. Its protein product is CASSLSSGGFGYEQYF.

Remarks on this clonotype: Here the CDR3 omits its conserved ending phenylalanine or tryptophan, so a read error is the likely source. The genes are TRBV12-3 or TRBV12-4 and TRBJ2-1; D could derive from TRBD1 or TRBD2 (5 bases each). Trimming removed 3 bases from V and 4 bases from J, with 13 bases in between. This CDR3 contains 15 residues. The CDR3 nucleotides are TGTGCCAGCAGTTTTAGCGCAGGGTCTTACAATGAGCAGTTCTTG. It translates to CASSFSAGSYNEQFL.

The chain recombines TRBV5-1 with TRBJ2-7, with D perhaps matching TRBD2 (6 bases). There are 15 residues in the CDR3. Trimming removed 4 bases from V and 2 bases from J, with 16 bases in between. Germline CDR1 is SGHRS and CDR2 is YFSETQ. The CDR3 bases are TGCGCCAGCAGCCTAGCCGGGACTTTAACCTACGAGCAGTACTTC. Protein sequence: CASSLAGTLTYEQYF.

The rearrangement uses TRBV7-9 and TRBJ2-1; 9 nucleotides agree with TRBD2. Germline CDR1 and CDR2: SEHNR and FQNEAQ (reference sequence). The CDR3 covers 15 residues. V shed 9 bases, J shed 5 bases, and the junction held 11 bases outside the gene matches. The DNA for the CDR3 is TGTGCCAGTGCCTCCCGGCGGGGGGGGAACAATGAGCAGTTCTTC. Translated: CASASRRGGNNEQFF.

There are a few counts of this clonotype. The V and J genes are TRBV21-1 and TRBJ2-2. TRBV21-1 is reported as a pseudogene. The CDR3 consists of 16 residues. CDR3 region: CASRRQRTNTGGELFF. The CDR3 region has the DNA TGTGCCAGCAGGCGGCAGAGAACGAACACCGGCGGGGAGCTGTTTTTT.